This T cell receptor (beta chain) was sequenced for a study of shared clonotypes between healthy human individuals (dated by TCRdb to 2020 to 2022). Context from the whole study: The cohort comprised a couple of women and three men aged 18 to 49 years. To estimate repertoire size and how much clonotype sharing occurs between individuals, the study deeply sequenced the blood TCR repertoires of roughly 5 healthy adults. Each donor's leukapheresis produced roughly between roughly 0.85 and 9 billion PBMCs. For each donor, three plates each were used for CD4 naive and CD4 memory, two plates were used for CD8 naive, and one plate was used for CD8 memory. Libraries were prepared and TCR repertoires were sequenced by different laboratories using diverse techniques, in order to increase sequencing depth and limit assay-specific biases.

TCR CDR3 regions were amplified from genomic DNA by multiplex PCR using the deep immunoSEQ assay. Extracted genomic DNA from each cell subset was spread evenly across all wells of several immunoSEQ 96-well plates, with each plate serving as a replicate. For sorted subsets, 150 to 250 ng genomic DNA, equal to approximately 30,000 T cell genomes, was loaded into each replicate PCR. Purified libraries were quantified with a Qubit 3.0 fluorometer, sized on a Bioanalyzer 2100, and re-quantified with the KAPA Library Quantification kit. A separate single-read 150-cycle Illumina NextSeq 550 flow cell was used to sequence each immunoSEQ 96-well plate. The original pipeline was this. Because only junctional sequences without quality scores were contained in the immunoSEQ output, filtering matching that applied to full-length reads could not be performed. Sequences were annotated with PyIR, a Python wrapper for IgBLAST v1.9, using IMGT germline references to assign V/J genes and CDR3. Reads were removed for weak V/J assignments (E-value above 1e-6), missing CDR3, stop codons, out-of-frame junctions, or ambiguous translated residues. V3J clonotypes were defined as sequences sharing the same inferred V gene, J gene, and CDR3 amino acid sequence. The percentage overlap between two repertoires was calculated by dividing the number of shared unique clonotypes by the size of the smaller repertoire. Three approaches were used to assess repertoire richness: RTK rarefaction, the Chao1 estimator, and Recon v2.1 estimates of unobserved clonotypes. OLGA was used to compute generation probabilities for all TCRbeta clonotypes that the gDNA method yielded from a handful of donors. TCRdb mirrors the immuneACCESS table, restricted to in-frame sequences. Some clones are absent from its copies; in checked studies, under half trace to an unresolved V gene, and the reason for the others is unknown. V, J and clone size are those of that table, while D and trimming were read from the DNA. Here the sample has millions of clones; more than 80% occur a single time. Under 0.15% of the sample is in the top ten clones.

Details on this clone: Its antigen is still unknown. Qualities for individual bases were not recorded, and no much larger clone is one base off.

Donors were healthy HIV-negative adults with no recently reported acute infections or vaccinations. All donors were Caucasian adults living in Nashville, Tennessee, USA. Magnetic negative selection was used to enrich CD4+ T cells, after which naive cells were positively selected on CD45RA and the negative fraction became the memory subset. Blood was collected by leukapheresis, and PBMCs were isolated by Ficoll-Histopaque density gradient centrifugation and then cryopreserved in liquid nitrogen vapor phase. Analytical flow cytometry was used to check the purity and quantity of every magnetically sorted T cell population. Each sorted fraction had its genomic DNA isolated and then quantified by UV absorbance on a Nanodrop 2000c. From a lookup of the germline V gene (reference sequence), CDR1 and CDR2 are SGHNT and YYREEE. From V the trimming removes 4 bases and from J it removes 5 bases, while the gene matches leave 6 bases of the junction unaccounted for. From its cysteine to its phenylalanine, the CDR3 spans 16 amino acids. Of the read, only the CDR3 DNA is kept; its 48 bases are in frame from base 1.

Summary of the overall study and its limitations: Because the study included a small number of donors, the genetic and exposure-history diversity represented was limited. Based on pairwise subsampling, the degree of clonotype sharing among donors was expected to be affected by sequencing depth. Sharing across a handful of donors was observed for about 5% of naive CD4, over 3% of naive CD8, over 2% of memory CD4, and around 0.4% of memory CD8 clonotypes. Naive subsets generally had larger estimated clonotype richness than memory subsets. Even with the large sequencing depth, rarefaction of the sorted-subset datasets indicated that sequencing was incomplete. Sampling was limited to blood, and TCR repertoires in tissue likely differ from TCR repertoires in blood. Clonotypes shared by all four sorted-subset donors showed higher generation probabilities than non-shared clonotypes.

The chain is assembled from TRBV5-4 and TRBJ2-7, and TRBD2 aligns with 16 junction nucleotides. The sample comprised naive CD4+ T cells sorted from blood. The label giving this sample's cell subset or site can be read as: CD45RA+ positively selected. This receptor was obtained from a man between 18 and 29 years old in good health. The CDR3 corresponds to CASSDGTSGRAHEQYF. The DNA sequence is TGTGCCAGCAGCGACGGGACTAGCGGGAGGGCCCACGAGCAGTACTTC.